The rows below give T cell receptor beta chains drawn from one sample of a study of shared clonotypes between healthy human individuals. The repertoire was sequenced with immunoSEQ multiplex PCR; TCRdb's copy has only in-frame clones and lacks some. The data show about 1.1 million clones, approximately 80% seen once. Material for sequencing was memory CD4+ T cells from PBMCs. All receptors derive from a man between 18 and 35 years old in good health. Some clones in this sample may be carry-over from other donors' samples. Both conserved end residues are part of each CDR3.

V gene,J gene,CDR3 protein
TRBV6-1,TRBJ2-1,CASSRGQGSFF
TRBV5-1,TRBJ2-7,CASSLNLYEQYF
TRBV5-1,TRBJ2-5,CASSFIGQETQYF
TRBV20-1,TRBJ2-7,CSARDWYEQYF
TRBV7-8,TRBJ2-5,CASSLLGTQKETQYF
TRBV2,TRBJ1-5,CASSGEYQPQHF
TRBV28,TRBJ2-2,CASSPYSGRATGELFF
TRBV28,TRBJ1-2,CASSARRRFFGYTF
TRBV5-8,TRBJ2-7,CASSLIRTDSYEQYF
TRBV5-1,TRBJ2-7,CASSFVLAGGEQYF
TRBV28,TRBJ2-1,CASSLRGGVAGGKVNEQFF
TRBV4-1,TRBJ2-1,CASSQVGENNEQFF
TRBV28,TRBJ2-5,CASSLVDRGRRETQYF
TRBV11-2,TRBJ2-1,CASSVYRGNNEQFF
TRBV5-1,TRBJ2-5,CASSLFVAGQEETQYF
TRBV10-3,TRBJ1-2,CAISESEGIGYGYTF
TRBV30,TRBJ1-5,CAWAHRGNYNQPQHF
TRBV15,TRBJ2-7,CATSRESGSTYEQYF
TRBV2,TRBJ2-5,CASRRTREETQYF
TRBV9,TRBJ1-3,CASSVRQESSGNTIYF
TRBV11-1,TRBJ2-1,CASSFFLAGDREQFF
TRBV28,TRBJ1-3,CASSLRAGNTIYF
TRBV28,TRBJ1-5,CASSQSHRGRSNQPQHF
TRBV27,TRBJ2-2,CASSRTSGTGELFF
TRBV15,TRBJ1-3,CATSRDRQPSGNTIYF